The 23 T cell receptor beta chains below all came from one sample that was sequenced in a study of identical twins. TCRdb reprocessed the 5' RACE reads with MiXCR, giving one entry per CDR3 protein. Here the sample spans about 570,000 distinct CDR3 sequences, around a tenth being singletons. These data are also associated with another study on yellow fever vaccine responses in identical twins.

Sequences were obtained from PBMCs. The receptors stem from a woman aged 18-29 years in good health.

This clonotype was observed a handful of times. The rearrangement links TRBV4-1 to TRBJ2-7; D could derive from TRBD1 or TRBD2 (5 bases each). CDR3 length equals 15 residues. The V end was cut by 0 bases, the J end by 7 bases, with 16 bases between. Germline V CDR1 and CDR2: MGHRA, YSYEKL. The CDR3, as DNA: TGCGCCAGCAGCCAAGATAGGGGACCAGGCTCGGAGCAGTACTTC. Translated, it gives CASSQDRGPGSEQYF.

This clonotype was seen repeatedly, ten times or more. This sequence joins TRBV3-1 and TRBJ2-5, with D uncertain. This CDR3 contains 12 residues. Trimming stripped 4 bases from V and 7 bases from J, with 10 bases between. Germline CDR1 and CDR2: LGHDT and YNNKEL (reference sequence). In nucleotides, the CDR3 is TGTGCCAGCAGCCCACTGGAAGGGACCCAGTACTTC. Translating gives CASSPLEGTQYF.

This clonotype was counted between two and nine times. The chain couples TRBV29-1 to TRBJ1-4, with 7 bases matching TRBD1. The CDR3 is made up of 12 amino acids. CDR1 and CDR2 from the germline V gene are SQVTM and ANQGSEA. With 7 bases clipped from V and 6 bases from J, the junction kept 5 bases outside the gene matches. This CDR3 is CSGGQFYEKLFF. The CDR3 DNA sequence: TGCAGCGGGGGACAGTTTTATGAAAAACTGTTTTTT. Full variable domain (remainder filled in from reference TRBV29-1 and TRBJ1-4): SAVISQKPSRDICQRGTSLTIQCQVDSQVTMMFWYRQQPGQSLTLIATANQGSEATYESGFVIDKFPISRPNLTFSTLTVSNMSPEDSSIYLCSGGQFYEKLFFGSGTQLSVL.

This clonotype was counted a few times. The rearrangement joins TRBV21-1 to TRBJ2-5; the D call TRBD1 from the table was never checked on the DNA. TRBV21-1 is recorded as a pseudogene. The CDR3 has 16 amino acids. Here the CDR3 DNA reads TGTGCCAGCAGCAAAGCCAGGGAAGACTTCCAAGAGACCCAGTACTTC. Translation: CASSKAREDFQETQYF.

The CDR3 DNA follows: TGTGCCATCGGACAGGCGAACACCGGGGAGCTGTTTTTT. Its protein is CAIGQANTGELFF. The V gene is TRBV6-2 or TRBV6-3, the J gene TRBJ2-2, with TRBD1 matching over 7 bases. After removal of 10 bases from V and 0 bases from J, the junction contained 2 bases not matched to a gene. The CDR3 is 13 amino acids. Germline-derived CDR1 and CDR2 are MNHEY and SVGEGT.

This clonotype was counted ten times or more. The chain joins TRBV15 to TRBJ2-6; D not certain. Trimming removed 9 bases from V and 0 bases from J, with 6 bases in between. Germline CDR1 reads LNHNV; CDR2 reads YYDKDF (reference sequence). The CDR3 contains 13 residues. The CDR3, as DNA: TGTGCCACGGTTAGCTCTGGGGCCAACGTCCTGACTTTC. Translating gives CATVSSGANVLTF.

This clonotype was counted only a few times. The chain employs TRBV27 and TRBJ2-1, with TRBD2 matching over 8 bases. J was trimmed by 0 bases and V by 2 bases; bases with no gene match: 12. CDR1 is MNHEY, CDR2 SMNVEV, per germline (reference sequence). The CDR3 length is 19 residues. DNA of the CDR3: TGTGCCAGCAGTTTAAAGGTGACTAGCGAGGGGGGCTCCTACAATGAGCAGTTCTTC. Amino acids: CASSLKVTSEGGSYNEQFF.

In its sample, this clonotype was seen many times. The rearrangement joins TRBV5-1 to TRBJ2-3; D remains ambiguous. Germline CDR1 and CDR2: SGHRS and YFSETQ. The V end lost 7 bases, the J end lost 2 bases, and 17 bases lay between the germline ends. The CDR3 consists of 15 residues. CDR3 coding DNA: TGCGCCAGCCTCAGAGGAACAGTCAACACAGATACGCAGTATTTT. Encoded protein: CASLRGTVNTDTQYF.

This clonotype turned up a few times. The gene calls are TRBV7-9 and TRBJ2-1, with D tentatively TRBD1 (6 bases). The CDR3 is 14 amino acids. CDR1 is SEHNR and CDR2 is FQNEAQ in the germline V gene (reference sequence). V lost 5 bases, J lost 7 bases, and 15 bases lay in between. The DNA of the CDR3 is TGTGCCAGCAGCCAGGTATACAGGGAGAATGAGCAGTTCTTC. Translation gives CASSQVYRENEQFF.

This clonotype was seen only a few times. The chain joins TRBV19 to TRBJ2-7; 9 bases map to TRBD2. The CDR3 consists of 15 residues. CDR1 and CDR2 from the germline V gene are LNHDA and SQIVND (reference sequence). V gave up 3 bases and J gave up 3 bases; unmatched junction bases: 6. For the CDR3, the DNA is TGTGCCAGTAGTATCGGAGCGGGAGGTTTCTACGAGCAGTACTTC. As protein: CASSIGAGGFYEQYF.

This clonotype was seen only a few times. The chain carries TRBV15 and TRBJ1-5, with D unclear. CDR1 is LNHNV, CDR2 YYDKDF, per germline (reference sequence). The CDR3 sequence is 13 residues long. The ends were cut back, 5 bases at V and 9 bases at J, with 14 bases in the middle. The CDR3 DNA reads TGTGCCACCAGCCCGGGTCCCGCGTGGCCCCAGCATTTT. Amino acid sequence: CATSPGPAWPQHF.

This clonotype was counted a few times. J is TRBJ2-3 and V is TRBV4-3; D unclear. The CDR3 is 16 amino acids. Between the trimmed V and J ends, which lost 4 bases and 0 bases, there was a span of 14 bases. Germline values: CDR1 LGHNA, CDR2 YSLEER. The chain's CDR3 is CASSPYTALSTDTQYF. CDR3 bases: TGCGCCAGCAGCCCGTACACTGCCCTTAGCACAGATACGCAGTATTTT.

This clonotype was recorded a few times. The CDR3: CASSLYGGGSAYEQYF. CDR3 DNA: TGTGCCAGCAGCTTATATGGCGGGGGGTCCGCCTACGAGCAGTACTTC. The gene calls are TRBV7-9 and TRBJ2-7, with 8 bases fitting TRBD2. J gave up 2 bases and V 2 bases, and 8 bases lay outside the gene matches. CDR3 size: 16 residues. Germline V gene lookup returns CDR1 SEHNR and CDR2 FQNEAQ (reference sequence).

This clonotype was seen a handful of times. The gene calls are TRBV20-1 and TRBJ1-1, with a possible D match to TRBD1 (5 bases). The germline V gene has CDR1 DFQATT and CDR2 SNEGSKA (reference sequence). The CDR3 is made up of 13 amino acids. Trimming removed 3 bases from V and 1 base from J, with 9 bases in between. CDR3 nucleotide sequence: TGCAGTGCTAGGAATGGGGGGAACACTGAAGCTTTCTTT. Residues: CSARNGGNTEAFF.

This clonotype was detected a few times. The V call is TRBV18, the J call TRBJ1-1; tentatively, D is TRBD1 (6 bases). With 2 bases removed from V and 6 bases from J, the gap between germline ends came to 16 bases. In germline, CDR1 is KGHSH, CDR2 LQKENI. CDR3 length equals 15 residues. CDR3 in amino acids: CASSPDQYRDSEAFF. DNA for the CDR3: TGTGCCAGCTCACCAGACCAGTACAGGGACTCTGAAGCTTTCTTT.

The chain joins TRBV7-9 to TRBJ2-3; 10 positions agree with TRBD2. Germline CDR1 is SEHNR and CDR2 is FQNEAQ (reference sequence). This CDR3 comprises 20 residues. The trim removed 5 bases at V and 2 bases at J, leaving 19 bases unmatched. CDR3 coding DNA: TGTGCCAGCAGCCTCCGGGATCTAGCGGGGGCCCATCGATTCACAGATACGCAGTATTTT. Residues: CASSLRDLAGAHRFTDTQYF. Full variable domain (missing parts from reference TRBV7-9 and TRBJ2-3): DTGVSQNPRHKITKRGQNVTFRCDPISEHNRLYWYRQTLGQGPEFLTYFQNEAQLEKSRLLSDRFSAERPKGSFSTLEIQRTEQGDSAMYLCASSLRDLAGAHRFTDTQYFGPGTRLTVL.

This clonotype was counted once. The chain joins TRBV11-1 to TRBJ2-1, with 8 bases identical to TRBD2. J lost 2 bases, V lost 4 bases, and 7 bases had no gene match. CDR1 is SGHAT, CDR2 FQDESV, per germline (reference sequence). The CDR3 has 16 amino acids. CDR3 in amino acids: CASSSTGLAPYNEQFF. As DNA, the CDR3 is TGTGCCAGCAGCTCGACCGGACTAGCTCCCTACAATGAGCAGTTCTTC. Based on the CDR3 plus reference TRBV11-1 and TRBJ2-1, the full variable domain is EAEVAQSPRYKITEKSQAVAFWCDPISGHATLYWYRQILGQGPELLVQFQDESVVDDSQLPKDRFSAERLKGVDSTLKIQPAELGDSAMYLCASSSTGLAPYNEQFFGPGTRLTVL.

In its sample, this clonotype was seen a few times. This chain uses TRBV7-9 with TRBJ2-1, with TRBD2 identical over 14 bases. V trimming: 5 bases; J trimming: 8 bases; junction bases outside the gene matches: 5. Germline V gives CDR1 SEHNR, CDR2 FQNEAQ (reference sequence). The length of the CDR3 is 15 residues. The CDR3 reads CASSPTSGGAHEQFF. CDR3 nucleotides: TGTGCCAGCAGCCCGACTAGCGGGGGGGCCCATGAGCAGTTCTTC. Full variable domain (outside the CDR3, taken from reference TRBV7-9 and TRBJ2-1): DTGVSQNPRHKITKRGQNVTFRCDPISEHNRLYWYRQTLGQGPEFLTYFQNEAQLEKSRLLSDRFSAERPKGSFSTLEIQRTEQGDSAMYLCASSPTSGGAHEQFFGPGTRLTVL.

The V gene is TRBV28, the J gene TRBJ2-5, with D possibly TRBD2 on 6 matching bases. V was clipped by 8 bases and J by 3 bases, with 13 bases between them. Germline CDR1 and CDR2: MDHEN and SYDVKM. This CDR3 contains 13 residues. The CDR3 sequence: CASGMWREETQYF. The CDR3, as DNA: TGTGCCAGCGGGATGTGGAGGGAAGAGACCCAGTACTTC.

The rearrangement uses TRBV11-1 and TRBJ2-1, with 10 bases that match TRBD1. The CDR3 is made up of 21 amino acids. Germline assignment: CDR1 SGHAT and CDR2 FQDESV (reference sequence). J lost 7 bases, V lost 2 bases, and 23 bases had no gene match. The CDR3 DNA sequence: TGTGCCAGCAGCTTAAGTTTTGGTCCAGACAGGGGGCTGTTGAAATTGAATGAGCAGTTCTTC. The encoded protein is CASSLSFGPDRGLLKLNEQFF.

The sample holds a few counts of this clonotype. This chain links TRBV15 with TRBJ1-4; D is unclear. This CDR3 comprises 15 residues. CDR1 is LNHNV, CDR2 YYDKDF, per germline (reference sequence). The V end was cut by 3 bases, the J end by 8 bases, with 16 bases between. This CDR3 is CATSSLLKGPEKLFF. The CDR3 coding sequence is TGTGCCACCAGCAGTTTACTCAAAGGACCCGAAAAACTGTTTTTT.

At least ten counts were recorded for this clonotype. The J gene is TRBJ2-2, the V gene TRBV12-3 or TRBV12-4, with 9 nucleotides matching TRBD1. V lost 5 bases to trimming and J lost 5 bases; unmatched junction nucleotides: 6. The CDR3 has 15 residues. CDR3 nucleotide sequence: TGTGCCAGCAGTCAGGGACAGGGATATACCGGGGAGCTGTTTTTT. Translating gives CASSQGQGYTGELFF.

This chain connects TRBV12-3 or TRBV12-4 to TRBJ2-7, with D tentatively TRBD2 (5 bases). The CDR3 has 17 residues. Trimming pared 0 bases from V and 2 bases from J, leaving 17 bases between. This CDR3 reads CASSLALADQPPYEQYF. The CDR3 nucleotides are TGTGCCAGCAGTTTAGCGCTAGCAGATCAACCTCCCTACGAGCAGTACTTC.